The clone carrying this TCR beta chain was recorded at least ten times. Its antigen is not known. This record comes from a study of CD8 T cells in ankylosing spondylitis. General study findings and limits: Reportedly, disease-linked clones are significantly enriched in ankylosing spondylitis patients' matched synovial fluid.

V was trimmed by 1 base and J by 6 bases, leaving 9 bases between them. The CDR3 totals 14 residues. CDR1 KGHDR and CDR2 SFDVKD come from the germline V gene. A single record per CDR3 protein comes from TCRdb applying MiXCR to the 5' RACE reads. The table shows some 17,000 distinct CDR3 sequences, with 7% to 10% occurring only once. The chain combines TRBV24-1 with TRBJ2-1; D not certain. This receptor was taken from a male donor with ankylosing spondylitis or in good health (not recorded which). Sequences were obtained from blood. CDR3 DNA sequence: TGTGCCACCAGTGATTTAGCAGACGTCAATGAGCAGTTCTTC. Residues: CATSDLADVNEQFF.